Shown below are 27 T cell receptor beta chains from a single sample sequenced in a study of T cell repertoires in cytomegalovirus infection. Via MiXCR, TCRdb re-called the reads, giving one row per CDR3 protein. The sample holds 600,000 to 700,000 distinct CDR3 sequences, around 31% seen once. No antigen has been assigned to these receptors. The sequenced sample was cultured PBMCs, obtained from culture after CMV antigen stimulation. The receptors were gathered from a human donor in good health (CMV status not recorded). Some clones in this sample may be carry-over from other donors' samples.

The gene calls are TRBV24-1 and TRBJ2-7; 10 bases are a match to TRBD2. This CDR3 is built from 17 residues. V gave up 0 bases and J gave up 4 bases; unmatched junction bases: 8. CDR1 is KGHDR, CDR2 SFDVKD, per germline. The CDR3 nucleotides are TGTGCCACCAGTGATTTGCGCGTTAGCGGGGGGACGTACGAGCAGTACTTC. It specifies CATSDLRVSGGTYEQYF.

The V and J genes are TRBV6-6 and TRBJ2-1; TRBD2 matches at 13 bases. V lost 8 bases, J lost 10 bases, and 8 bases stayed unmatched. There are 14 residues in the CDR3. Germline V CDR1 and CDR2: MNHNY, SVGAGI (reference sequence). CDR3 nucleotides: TGTGCCAGCTCCCGACTAGCGGGGGGAGAAGAGCAGTTCTTC. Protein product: CASSRLAGGEEQFF.

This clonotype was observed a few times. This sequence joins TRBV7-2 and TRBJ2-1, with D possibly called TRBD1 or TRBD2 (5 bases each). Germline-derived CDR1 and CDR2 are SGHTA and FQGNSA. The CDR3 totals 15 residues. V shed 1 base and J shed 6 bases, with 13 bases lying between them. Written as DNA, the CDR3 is TGTGCCAGCAGCTTAGTCGGGACCCCAGGCAATGAGCAGTTCTTC. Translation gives CASSLVGTPGNEQFF.

The CDR3 loop is CASGLSVGAHTQYF. In nucleotides, the CDR3 is TGTGCTAGTGGTTTGTCTGTTGGGGCACATACGCAGTATTTT. The rearrangement links TRBV12-5 to TRBJ2-3; D perhaps matches TRBD1 (5 bases). CDR1 and CDR2 from the germline V gene are LGHNT and FRNRAP. V was trimmed by 2 bases and J by 7 bases, leaving 13 bases between them. The CDR3 has 14 residues.

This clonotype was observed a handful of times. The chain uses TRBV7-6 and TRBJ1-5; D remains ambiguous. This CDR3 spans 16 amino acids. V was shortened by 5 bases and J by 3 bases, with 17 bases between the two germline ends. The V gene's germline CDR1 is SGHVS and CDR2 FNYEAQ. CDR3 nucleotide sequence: TGTGCCAGCAGCGAAACCATCCCCGGGGACAATCAGCCCCAGCATTTT. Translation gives CASSETIPGDNQPQHF.

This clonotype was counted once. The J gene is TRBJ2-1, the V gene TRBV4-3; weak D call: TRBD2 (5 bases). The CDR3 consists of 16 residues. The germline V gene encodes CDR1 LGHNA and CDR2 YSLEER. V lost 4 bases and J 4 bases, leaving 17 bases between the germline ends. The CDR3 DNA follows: TGCGCCAGCAGCCCCACGACCGGGGTGGGGTACAATGAGCAGTTCTTC. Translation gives CASSPTTGVGYNEQFF.

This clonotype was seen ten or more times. DNA of the CDR3: TGTGCCAGCAGCGTGAGGACGGCCAGCACAGATACGCAGTATTTT. Its translation: CASSVRTASTDTQYF. The chain carries TRBV7-2 and TRBJ2-3; D is ambiguous. In germline, CDR1 is SGHTA, CDR2 FQGNSA. Deletions cut 5 bases from V and 0 bases from J, with 12 bases between. The CDR3 is 15 amino acids.

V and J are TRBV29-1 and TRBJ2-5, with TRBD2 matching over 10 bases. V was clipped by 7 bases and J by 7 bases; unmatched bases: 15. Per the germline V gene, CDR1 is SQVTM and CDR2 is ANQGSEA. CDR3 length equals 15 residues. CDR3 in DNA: TGCAGCGCAACACCGGGACTAGCGATCGCGGGGACCCAGTACTTC. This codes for CSATPGLAIAGTQYF.

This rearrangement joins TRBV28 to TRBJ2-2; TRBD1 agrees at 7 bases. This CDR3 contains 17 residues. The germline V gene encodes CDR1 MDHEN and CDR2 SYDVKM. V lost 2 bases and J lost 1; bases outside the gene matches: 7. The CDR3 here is CASSLVRGLLNTGELFF. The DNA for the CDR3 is TGTGCCAGCAGTTTAGTGAGGGGGCTCCTGAACACCGGGGAGCTGTTTTTT.

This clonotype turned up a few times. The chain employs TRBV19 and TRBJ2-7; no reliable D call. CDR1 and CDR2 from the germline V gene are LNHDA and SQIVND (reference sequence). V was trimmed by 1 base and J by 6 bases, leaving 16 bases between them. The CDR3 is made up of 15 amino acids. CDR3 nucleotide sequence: TGTGCCAGTAGTATAGTCCCAGCAGGAGTAGGCGAGCAGTACTTC. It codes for CASSIVPAGVGEQYF.

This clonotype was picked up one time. The CDR3 DNA reads TGTGCCAGCAGGCTAAACGAGGACAGGACCACAGATACGCAGTATTTT. Translating it yields CASRLNEDRTTDTQYF. The chain recombines TRBV28 with TRBJ2-3; 7 nucleotides agree with TRBD1. CDR3 length: 16 residues. Germline CDR1 MDHEN, CDR2 SYDVKM. V trimming: 6 bases; J trimming: 2 bases; junction bases outside the gene matches: 11.

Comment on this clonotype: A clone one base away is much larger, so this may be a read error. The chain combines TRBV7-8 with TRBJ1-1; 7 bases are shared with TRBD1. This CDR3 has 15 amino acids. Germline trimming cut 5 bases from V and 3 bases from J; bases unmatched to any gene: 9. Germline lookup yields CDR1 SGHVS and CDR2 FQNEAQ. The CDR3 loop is CASSASLRGYTEAFF. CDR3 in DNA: TGTGCCAGCAGCGCCAGCCTCAGGGGGTACACTGAAGCTTTCTTT.

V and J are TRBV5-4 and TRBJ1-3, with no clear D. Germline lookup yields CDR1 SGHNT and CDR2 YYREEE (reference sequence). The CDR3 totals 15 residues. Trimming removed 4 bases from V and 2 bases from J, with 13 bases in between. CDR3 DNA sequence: TGTGCCAGCAGCCGAACGGCGGGGACTGGAAACACCATATATTTT. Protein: CASSRTAGTGNTIYF. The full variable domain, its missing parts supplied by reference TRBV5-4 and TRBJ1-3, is ETGVTQSPTHLIKTRGQQVTLRCSSQSGHNTVSWYQQALGQGPQFIFQYYREEENGRGNFPPRFSGLQFPNYSSELNVNALELDDSALYLCASSRTAGTGNTIYFGEGSWLTVV.

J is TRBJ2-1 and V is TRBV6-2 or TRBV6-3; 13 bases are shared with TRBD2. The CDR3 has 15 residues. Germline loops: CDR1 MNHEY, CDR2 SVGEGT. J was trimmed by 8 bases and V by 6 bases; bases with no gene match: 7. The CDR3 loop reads CASSHGLAGDDEQFF. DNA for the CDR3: TGTGCCAGCAGCCACGGACTAGCGGGAGATGATGAGCAGTTCTTC.

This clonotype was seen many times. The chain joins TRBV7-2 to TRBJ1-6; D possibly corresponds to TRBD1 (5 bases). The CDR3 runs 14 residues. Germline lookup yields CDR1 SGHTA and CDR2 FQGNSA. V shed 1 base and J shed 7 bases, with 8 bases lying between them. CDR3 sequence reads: CASSLEGANSPLHF. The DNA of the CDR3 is TGTGCCAGCAGCTTAGAAGGGGCGAATTCACCCCTCCACTTT.

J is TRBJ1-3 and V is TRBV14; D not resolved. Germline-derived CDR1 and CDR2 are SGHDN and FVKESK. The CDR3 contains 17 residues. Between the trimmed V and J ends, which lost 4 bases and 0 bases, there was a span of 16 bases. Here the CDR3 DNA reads TGTGCCAGCAGCCCCCCCAGGAACCCTTCCTCTGGAAACACCATATATTTT. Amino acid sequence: CASSPPRNPSSGNTIYF.

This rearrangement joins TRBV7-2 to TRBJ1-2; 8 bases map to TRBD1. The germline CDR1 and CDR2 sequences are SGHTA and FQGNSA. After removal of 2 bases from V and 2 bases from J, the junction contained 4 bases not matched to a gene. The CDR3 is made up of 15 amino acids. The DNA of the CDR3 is TGTGCCAGCAGCTTACAGGGGGCGGGAAACTATGGCTACACCTTC. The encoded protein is CASSLQGAGNYGYTF.

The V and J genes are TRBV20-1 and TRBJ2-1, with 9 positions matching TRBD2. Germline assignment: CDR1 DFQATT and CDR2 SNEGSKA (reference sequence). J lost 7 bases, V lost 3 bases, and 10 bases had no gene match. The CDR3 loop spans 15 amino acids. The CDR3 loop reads CSASSSGRGENEQFF. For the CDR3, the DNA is TGCAGTGCTAGTAGTAGCGGGAGAGGAGAAAATGAGCAGTTCTTC.

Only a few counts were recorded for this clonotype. The CDR3 DNA is TGCAGTGCTCGTGGGACAGGAGAGGTGGGGTTTAGGCCCCAGCATTTT. Its protein product is CSARGTGEVGFRPQHF. V gene TRBV20-1 combines with J gene TRBJ1-5, with 8 bases that match TRBD1. CDR3 size: 16 residues. In germline, CDR1 is DFQATT, CDR2 SNEGSKA (reference sequence). V shed 5 bases and J 9 bases; nucleotides not matched to a gene: 18.

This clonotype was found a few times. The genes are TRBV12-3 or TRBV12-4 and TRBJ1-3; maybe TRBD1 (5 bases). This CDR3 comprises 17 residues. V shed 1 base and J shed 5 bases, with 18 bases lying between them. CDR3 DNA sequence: TGTGCCAGCAGTTTAGTGGTAGGGGATCTCCGGAGAAACACCATATATTTT. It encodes CASSLVVGDLRRNTIYF.

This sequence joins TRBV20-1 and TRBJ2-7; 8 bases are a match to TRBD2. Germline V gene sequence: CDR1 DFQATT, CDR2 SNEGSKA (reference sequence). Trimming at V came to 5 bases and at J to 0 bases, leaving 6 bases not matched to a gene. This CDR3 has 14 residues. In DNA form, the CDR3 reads TGCAGTGCTCTTTTAGCGGGAAGCTCCTACGAGCAGTACTTC. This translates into CSALLAGSSYEQYF.

As DNA, the CDR3 is TGTGCCTGGAGTAACCGGGACAGGGGGCCTATAATGAGTGGCTACACCTTC. Amino acids: CAWSNRDRGPIMSGYTF. The chain recombines TRBV30 with TRBJ1-2; 12 bases are a match to TRBD1. J was trimmed by 7 bases and V by 2 bases; bases with no gene match: 14. The CDR3 runs 17 residues. Germline lookup yields CDR1 GTSNPN and CDR2 SVGIG (reference sequence).

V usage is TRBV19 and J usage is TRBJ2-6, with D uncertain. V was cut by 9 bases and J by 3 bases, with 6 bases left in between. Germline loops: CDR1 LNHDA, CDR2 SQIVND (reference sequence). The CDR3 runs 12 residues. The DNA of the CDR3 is TGTGCCAGGATATGTGGGGCCAACGTCCTGACTTTC. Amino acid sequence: CARICGANVLTF.

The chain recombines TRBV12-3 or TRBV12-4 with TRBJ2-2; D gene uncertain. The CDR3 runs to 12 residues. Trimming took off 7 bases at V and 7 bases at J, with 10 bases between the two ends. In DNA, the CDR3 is TGTGCCAGCACTGACTCGTACGGGGAGCTGTTTTTT. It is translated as CASTDSYGELFF.

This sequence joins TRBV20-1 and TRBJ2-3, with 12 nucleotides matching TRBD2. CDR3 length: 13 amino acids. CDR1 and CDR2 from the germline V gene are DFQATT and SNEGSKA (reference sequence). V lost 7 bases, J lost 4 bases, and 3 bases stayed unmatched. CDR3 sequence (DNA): TGCAGTGGTCTAGCGGGAGGGCCAGATACGCAGTATTTT. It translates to CSGLAGGPDTQYF.

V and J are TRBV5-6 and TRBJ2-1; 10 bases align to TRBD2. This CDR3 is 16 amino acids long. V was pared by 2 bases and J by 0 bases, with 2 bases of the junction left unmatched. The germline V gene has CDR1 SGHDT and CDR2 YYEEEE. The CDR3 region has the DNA TGTGCCAGCAGCTTTGGACTAGCGGTCTCCTACAATGAGCAGTTCTTC. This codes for CASSFGLAVSYNEQFF.

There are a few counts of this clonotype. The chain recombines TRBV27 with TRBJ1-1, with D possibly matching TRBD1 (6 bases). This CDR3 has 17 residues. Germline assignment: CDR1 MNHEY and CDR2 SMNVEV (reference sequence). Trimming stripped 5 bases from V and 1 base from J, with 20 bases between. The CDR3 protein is CASSAQGHRLANTEAFF. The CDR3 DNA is TGTGCCAGCAGTGCCCAGGGACACCGATTAGCGAACACTGAAGCTTTCTTT.